Listed below are T cell receptor beta chains from one sample, sequenced in a study of T cells in localized non-small cell lung cancer. Data came from immunoSEQ multiplex PCR; TCRdb stores just in-frame clones and leaves some out. This sample carries around 91,000 clones, roughly 90% of them seen once, and the ten largest clones take 15%. Source: peripheral blood, taken before any cancer treatment. The receptor set was obtained from a man aged 35-75 years with stage I squamous cell lung carcinoma. The CDR3 runs from the conserved cysteine through the conserved F or W. Each record gives: clone size, V gene, CDR3 length, CDR3 protein. Size is stated for part of the rows, as once, few or many counts, or as a class when the clone is expanded.

.,TRBV5-1,15,CASSLLGQGEETQYF
once,TRBV7-2,19,CASSFPGLAGGSRTGELFF
.,TRBV6-4,13,CASSDQGGAEQFF
.,TRBV4-1,15,CASSQGQSGPETQYF
.,TRBV19,14,CASSEPRGRGGYTF
.,TRBV5-1,14,CASSFDGVNTEAFF
.,TRBV4-1,18,CASSQALGERGLYNEQFF
.,TRBV19,15,CASSTTGTANSPLHF
few,TRBV18,16,CASSPPSKTAHYEQYF
.,TRBV29-1,15,CSVSQPSSHTGELFF
.,TRBV5-6,13,CASSFRADGEQYF
few,TRBV7-2,14,CASSLGRGNYGYTF
.,TRBV6-1,12,CASSEGPYGYTF
.,TRBV9,15,CASSVGTGGNYGYTF
.,TRBV5-1,14,CASKTGERNTEAFF
.,TRBV30,12,CAWGEGAGGYTF
.,TRBV7-9,14,CASSAGVTNTEAFF
few,TRBV6-1,12,CASSEGLSPLHF
.,TRBV29-1,15,CSVEDHGTFNYGYTF
.,TRBV6-1,11,CATQGYQPQHF
.,TRBV7-9,16,CASSLAGGGPGNTIYF
.,TRBV9,16,CASSAFLAGSYNEQFF
.,TRBV6-5,14,CASSYGPGTYEQYF
.,TRBV19,14,CASSRDSSYNEQFF
few,TRBV18,14,CASSPLQGDQPQHF
.,TRBV18,12,CASSLEVGPQHF
once,TRBV6-5,15,CASRSLGIGQYEQYF
.,TRBV11-2,15,CASSLVAGLGNTIYF
.,TRBV7-9,15,CASSLALGGADGYTF
.,TRBV7-9,15,CASSKIFRDSGELFF
.,TRBV5-1,12,CASSLAGEPQNF
.,TRBV6-1,14,CASRREFSGNTIYF
.,TRBV9,16,CASSVDVQGNNSPLHF
.,TRBV2,15,CASSERSTAAYGYTF
.,TRBV11-2,14,CASSLGSSSGEQYF